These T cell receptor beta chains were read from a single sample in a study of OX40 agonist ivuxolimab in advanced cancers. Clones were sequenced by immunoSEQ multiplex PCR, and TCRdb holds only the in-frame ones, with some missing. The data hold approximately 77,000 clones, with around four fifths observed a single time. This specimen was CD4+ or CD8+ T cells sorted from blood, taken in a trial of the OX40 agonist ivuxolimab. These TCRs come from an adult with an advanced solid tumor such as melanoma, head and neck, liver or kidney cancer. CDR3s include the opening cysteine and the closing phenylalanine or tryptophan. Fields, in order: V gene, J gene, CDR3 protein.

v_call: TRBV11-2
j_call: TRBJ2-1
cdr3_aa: CASTETAYNEQFF

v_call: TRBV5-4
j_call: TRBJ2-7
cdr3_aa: CASSPDLPNSYEQYF

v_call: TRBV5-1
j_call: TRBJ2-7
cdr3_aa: CASSLEAGAHEQYF

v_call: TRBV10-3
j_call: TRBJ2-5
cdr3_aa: CAISERRGETQYF

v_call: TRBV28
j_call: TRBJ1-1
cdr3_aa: CASSPRGRPNTGAFF

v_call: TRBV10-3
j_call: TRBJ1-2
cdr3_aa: CAIETGGPGGGYTF

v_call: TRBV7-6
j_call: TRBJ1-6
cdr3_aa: CASSSSLEGSPLHF

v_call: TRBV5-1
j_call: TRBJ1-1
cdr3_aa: CASSFSRDRVSEAFF

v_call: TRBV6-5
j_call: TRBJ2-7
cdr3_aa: CASRLRGGGPYEQYF

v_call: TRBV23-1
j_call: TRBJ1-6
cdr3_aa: CASSQSPKGGDSPLHF

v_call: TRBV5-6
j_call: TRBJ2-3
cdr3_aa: CASSSRLAGTDTQYF

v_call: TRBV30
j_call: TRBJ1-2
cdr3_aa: CAWSAPRVRTDYGYTF

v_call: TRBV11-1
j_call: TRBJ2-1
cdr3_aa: CASSSGLRSRNEQFF

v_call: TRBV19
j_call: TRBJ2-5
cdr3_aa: CATAFRDSTYQETQYF

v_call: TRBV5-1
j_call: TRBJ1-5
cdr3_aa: CASSFSSNQPQHF

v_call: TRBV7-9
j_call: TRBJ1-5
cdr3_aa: CASSFVGGTGPYSNQPQHF

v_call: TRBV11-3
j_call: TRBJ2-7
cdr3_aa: CASSRLGISEQYF

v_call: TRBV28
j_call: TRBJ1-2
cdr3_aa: CASSTTGGIAHYTF

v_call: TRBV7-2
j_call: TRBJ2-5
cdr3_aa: CASSLGRGLSSQETQYF

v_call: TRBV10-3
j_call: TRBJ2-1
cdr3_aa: CAISERTSGEGLSEQFF

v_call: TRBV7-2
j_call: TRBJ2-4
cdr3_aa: CASSLEVAKNIQYF

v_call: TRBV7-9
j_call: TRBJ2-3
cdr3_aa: CASSSLISPVRDTQYF

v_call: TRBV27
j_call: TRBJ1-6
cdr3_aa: CASRGQYANSPLHF

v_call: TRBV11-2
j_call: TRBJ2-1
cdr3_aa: CASSLGPQGGIDEQFF

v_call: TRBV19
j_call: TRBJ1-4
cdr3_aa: CASSASGQGNNEKLFF

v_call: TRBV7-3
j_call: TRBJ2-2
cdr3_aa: CASSLNTWDTGELFF

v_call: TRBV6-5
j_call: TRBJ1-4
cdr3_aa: CASRTKGQGTWAVF

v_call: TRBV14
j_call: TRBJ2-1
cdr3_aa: CASSQYRSGRTSWGQFF

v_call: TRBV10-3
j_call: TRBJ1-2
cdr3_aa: CAIGGTYGYTF

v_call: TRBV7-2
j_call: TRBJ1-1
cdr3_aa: CASSGRVVLTEAFF

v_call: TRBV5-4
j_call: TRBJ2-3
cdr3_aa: CASSLAVFGGTDTQYF

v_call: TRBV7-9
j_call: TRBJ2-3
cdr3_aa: CASRKAGEADTQYF

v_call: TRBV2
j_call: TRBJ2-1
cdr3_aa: CASSALGTFNEQFF

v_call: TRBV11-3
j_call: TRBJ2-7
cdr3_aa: CASSPRTGANSDEQYF

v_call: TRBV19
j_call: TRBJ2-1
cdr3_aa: CASSSRMTGSSFF

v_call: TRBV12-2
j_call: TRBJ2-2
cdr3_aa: CASRLVAGRGELFF

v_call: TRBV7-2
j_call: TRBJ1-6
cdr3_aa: CASSLASVRFDSNSPLHF

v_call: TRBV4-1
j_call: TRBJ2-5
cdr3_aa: CASSQVRNQETQYF

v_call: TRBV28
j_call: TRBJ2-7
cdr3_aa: CAGGPGAIYEQYF

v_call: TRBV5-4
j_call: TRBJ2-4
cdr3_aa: CASSVAGAVAKNIQYF

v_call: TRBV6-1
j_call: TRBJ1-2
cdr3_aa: CASSGTRGPTGGYTF

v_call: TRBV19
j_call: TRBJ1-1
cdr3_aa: CASSPGVGGENTEAFF

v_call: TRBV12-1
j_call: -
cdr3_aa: CASSFRTGYASYEQYF

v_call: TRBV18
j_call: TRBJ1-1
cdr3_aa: CASSPDPYREAFF

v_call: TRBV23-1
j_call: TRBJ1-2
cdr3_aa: CASSQSRRDGYGYTF

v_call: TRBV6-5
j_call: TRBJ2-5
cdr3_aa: CASSPRTSQETQYF

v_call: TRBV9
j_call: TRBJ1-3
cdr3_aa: CASRKDPGSGNTIYF

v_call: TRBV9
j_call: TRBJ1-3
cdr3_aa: CASSPITGTGNTIYF

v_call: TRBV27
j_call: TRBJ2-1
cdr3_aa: CASSLNRDLRNEQFF

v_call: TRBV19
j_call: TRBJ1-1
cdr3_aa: CASKGQAEAFF

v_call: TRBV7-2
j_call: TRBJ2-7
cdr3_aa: CASSDERGIHEQYF

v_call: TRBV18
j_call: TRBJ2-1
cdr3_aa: CASSPGADLSYNEQFF

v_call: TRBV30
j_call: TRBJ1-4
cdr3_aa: CAWSVNGGNRNEKLFF

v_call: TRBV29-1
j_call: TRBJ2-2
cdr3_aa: CSVYQGQGRLFF

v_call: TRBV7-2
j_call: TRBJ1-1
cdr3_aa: CASSLDGRVGEAFF

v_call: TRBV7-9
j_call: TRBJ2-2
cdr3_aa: CASSPAIANTGELFF

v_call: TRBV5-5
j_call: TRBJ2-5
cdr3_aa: CASSPYRAQETQYF

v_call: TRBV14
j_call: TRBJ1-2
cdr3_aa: CASSQDIRSPAGYTF

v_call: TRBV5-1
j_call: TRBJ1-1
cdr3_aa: CASSLVDLNTEAFF

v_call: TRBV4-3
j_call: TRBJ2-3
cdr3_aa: CASSHPGQGARTQYF